This TCR beta chain is from a study of T cells in Graves' hyperthyroidism and ophthalmopathy. Researchers took RNA transcripts and amplified the TCR beta CDR3 regions from them. A set of HTBI primers served as the primers for a first-round RT-PCR of the TCR CDR3. TCRdb re-analysed the multiplex PCR reads in MiXCR, keeping a single row per CDR3 protein. Of some 490,000 distinct CDR3 sequences in the sample, about 16% were seen once. Trimming removed 6 bases at V and 2 bases at J, with 16 bases between. CDR1 is MDHEN and CDR2 is SYDVKM in the germline V gene. CDR3 length: 15 amino acids. Study findings and constraints: Appearing also in blood were most of the thyroid clonotypes expanded above 0.001.

This clonotype has a single count. Its specificity is unknown. This could be a read error, since a much larger clone is one nucleotide away. What was sequenced was blood. This chain links TRBV28 with TRBJ1-2, with TRBD1 as a possible D gene (5 bases). This clonotype was sampled from a woman aged 25 to 39 with Graves' ophthalmopathy. For the CDR3, the DNA is TGTGCCAGCAGCTATAATACAGGTGGGAACTATGGCTACACCTTC. Translation: CASSYNTGGNYGYTF.